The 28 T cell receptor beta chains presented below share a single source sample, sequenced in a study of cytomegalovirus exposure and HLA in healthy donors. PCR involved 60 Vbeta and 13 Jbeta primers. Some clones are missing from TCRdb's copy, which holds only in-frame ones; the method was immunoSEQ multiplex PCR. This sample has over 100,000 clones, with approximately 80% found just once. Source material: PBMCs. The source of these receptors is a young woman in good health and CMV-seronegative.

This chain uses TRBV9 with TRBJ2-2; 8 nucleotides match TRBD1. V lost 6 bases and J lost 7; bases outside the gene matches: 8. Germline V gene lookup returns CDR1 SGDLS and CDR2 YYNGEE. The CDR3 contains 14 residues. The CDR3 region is CASNYRGTGGELFF. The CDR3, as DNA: TGTGCCAGCAACTACAGGGGGACGGGCGGGGAGCTGTTTTTT.

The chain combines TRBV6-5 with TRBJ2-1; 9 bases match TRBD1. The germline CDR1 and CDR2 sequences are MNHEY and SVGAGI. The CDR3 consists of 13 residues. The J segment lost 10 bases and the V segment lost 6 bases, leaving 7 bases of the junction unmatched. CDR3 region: CASSQNRGHEQFF. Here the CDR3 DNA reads TGTGCCAGCAGCCAGAACAGGGGGCACGAGCAGTTCTTC.

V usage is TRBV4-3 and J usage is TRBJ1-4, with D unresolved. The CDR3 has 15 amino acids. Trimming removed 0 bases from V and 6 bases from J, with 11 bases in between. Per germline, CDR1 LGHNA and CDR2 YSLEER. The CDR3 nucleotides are TGCGCCAGCAGCCAAGATAATGAGGAGGATGAAAAACTGTTTTTT. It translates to CASSQDNEEDEKLFF.

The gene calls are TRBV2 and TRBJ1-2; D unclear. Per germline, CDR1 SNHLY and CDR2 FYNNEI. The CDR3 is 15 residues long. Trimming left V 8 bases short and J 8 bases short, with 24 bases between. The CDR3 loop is CASRRQGLVPGGYTF. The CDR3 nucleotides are TGTGCCAGCCGGAGACAAGGTCTAGTACCGGGAGGCTACACCTTC.

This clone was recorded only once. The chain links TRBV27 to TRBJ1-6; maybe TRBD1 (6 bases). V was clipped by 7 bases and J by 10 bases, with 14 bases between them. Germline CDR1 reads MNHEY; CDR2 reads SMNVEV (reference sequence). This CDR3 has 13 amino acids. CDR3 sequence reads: CASKGQGLSPLHF. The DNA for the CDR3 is TGTGCCAGCAAGGGACAAGGCCTCTCACCCCTCCACTTT.

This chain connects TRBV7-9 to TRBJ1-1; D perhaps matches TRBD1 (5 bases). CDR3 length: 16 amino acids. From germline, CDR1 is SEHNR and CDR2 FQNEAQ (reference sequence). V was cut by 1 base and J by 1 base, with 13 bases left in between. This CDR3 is CASSLVGGATNTEAFF. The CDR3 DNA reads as TGTGCCAGCAGCTTAGTGGGAGGGGCGACGAACACTGAAGCTTTCTTT.

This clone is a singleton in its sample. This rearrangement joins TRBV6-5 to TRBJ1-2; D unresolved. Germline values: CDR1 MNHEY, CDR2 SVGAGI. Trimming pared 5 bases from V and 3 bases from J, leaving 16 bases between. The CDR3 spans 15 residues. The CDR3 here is CASSKDGEGYYGYTF. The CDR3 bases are TGTGCCAGCAGTAAGGACGGGGAAGGTTACTATGGCTACACCTTC.

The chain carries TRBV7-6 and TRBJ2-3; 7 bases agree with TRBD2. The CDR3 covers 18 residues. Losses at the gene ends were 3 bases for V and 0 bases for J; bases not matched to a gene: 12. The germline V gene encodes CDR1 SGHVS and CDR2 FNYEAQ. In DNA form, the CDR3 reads TGTGCCAGCAGCTTCGACCCACCGCGGGAGAGAAGCACAGATACGCAGTATTTT. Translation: CASSFDPPRERSTDTQYF.

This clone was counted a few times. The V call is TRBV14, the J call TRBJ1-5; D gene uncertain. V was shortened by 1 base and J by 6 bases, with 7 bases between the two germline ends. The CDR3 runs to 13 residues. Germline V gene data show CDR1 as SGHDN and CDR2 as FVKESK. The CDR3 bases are TGTGCCAGCAGCCAAGGTCTAGGTCAGCCCCAGCATTTT. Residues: CASSQGLGQPQHF.

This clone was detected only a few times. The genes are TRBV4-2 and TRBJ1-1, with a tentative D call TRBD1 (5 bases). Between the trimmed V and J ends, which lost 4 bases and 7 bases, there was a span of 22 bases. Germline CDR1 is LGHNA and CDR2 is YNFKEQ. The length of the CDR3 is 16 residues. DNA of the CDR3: TGTGCCAGCAGCCCTGGGGTCTTGGGGGGAGATAGTGAAGCTTTCTTT. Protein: CASSPGVLGGDSEAFF.

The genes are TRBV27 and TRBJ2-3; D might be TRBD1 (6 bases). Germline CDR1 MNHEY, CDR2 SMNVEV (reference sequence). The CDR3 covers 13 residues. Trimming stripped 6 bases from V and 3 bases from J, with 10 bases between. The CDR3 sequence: CASSPQGTDTQYF. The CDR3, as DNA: TGTGCCAGCAGCCCCCAGGGGACAGATACGCAGTATTTT.

The CDR3 DNA reads TGTGCCAGCAGTGCGACTTACAATGAGCAGTTCTTC. Amino acids: CASSATYNEQFF. The chain links TRBV6-6 to TRBJ2-1; D not resolved. Trimming left V 5 bases short and J 4 bases short, with 6 bases between. Germline CDR1 MNHNY, CDR2 SVGAGI (reference sequence). The CDR3 has 12 residues.

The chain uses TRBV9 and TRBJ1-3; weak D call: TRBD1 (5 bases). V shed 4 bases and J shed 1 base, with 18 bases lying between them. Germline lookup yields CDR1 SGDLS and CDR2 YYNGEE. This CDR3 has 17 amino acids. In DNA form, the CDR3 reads TGTGCCAGCAGCCTACAATCTGGGGGGTATTCTGGAAACACCATATATTTT. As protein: CASSLQSGGYSGNTIYF. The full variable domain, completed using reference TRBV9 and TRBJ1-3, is DSGVTQTPKHLITATGQRVTLRCSPRSGDLSVYWYQQSLDQGLQFLIQYYNGEERAKGNILERFSAQQFPDLHSELNLSSLELGDSALYFCASSLQSGGYSGNTIYFGEGSWLTVV.

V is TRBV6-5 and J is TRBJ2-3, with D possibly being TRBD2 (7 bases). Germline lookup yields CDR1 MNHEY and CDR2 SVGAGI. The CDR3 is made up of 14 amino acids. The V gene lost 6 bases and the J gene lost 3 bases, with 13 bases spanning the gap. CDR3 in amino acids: CASRRGGLTDTQYF. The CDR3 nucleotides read TGTGCCAGCAGGAGGGGGGGCCTGACAGATACGCAGTATTTT.

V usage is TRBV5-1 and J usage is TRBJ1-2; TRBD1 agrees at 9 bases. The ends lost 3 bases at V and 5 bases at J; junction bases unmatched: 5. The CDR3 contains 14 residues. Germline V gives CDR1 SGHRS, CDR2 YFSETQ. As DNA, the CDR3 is TGCGCCAGCAGCTCCGGGACAGGGATATATGGCTACACCTTC. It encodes CASSSGTGIYGYTF.

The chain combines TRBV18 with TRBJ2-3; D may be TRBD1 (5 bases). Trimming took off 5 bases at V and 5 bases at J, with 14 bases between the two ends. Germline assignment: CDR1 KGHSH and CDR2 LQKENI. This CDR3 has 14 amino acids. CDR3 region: CASSSQRGQDTQYF. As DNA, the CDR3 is TGTGCCAGCTCATCACAAAGGGGCCAAGATACGCAGTATTTT.

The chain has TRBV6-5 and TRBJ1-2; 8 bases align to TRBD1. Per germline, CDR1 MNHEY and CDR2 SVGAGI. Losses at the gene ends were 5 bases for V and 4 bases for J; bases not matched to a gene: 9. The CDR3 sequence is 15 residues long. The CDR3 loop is CASSPMTGEVYGYTF. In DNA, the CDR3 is TGTGCCAGCAGTCCAATGACAGGGGAGGTCTATGGCTACACCTTC.

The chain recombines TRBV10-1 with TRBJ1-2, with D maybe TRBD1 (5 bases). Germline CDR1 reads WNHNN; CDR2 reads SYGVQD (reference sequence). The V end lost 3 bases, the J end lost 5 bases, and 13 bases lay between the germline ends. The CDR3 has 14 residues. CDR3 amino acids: CASSDPTAPYGYTF. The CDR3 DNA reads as TGCGCCAGCAGTGACCCGACAGCGCCGTATGGCTACACCTTC.

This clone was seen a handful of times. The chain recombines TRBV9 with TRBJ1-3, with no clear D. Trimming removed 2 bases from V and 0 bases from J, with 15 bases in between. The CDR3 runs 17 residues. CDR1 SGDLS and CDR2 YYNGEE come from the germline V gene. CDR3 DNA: TGTGCCAGCAGCGTCCTCCCGGAGGCCTACTCTGGAAACACCATATATTTT. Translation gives CASSVLPEAYSGNTIYF.

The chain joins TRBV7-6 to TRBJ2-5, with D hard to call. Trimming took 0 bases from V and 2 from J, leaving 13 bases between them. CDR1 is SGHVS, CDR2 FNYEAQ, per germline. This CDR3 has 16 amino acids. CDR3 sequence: CASSLAPTTIQETQYF. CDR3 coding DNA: TGTGCCAGCAGCTTAGCGCCAACTACCATTCAAGAGACCCAGTACTTC.

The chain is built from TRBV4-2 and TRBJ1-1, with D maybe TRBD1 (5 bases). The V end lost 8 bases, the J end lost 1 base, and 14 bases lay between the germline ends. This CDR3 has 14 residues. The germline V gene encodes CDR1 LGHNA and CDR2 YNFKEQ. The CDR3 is CASAIIGQNTEAFF. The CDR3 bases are TGTGCCAGCGCCATAATTGGACAGAACACTGAAGCTTTCTTT.

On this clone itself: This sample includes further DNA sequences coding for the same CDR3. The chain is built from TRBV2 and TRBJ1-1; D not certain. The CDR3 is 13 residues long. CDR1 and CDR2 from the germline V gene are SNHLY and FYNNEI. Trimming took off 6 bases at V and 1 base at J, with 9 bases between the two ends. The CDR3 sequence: CASSEGGNTEAFF. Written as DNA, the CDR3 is TGTGCCAGCAGCGAGGGAGGGAACACTGAAGCTTTCTTT. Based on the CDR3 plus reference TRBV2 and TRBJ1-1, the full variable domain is EPEVTQTPSHQVTQMGQEVILRCVPISNHLYFYWYRQILGQKVEFLVSFYNNEISEKSEIFDDQFSVERPDGSNFTLKIRSTKLEDSAMYFCASSEGGNTEAFFGQGTRLTVV.

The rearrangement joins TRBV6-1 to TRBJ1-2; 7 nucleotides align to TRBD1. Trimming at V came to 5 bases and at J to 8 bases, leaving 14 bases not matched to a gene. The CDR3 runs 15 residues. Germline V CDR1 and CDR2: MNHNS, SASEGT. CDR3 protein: CASSIPDRVIGGYTF. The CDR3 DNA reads TGTGCCAGCAGTATCCCTGACAGGGTGATAGGGGGCTACACCTTC.

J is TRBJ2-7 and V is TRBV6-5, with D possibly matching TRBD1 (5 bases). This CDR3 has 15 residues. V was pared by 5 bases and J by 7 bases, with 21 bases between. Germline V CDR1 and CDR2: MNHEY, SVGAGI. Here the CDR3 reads CASSAQGRAIVEQYF. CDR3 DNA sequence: TGTGCCAGCAGTGCCCAGGGCCGAGCCATAGTAGAGCAGTACTTC.

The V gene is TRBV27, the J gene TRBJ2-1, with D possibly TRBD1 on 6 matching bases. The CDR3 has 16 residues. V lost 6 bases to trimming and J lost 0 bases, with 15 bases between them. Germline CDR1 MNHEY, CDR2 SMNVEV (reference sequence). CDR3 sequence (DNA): TGTGCCAGCAGACTTATTACAGGGAGCTCCTACAATGAGCAGTTCTTC. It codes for CASRLITGSSYNEQFF.

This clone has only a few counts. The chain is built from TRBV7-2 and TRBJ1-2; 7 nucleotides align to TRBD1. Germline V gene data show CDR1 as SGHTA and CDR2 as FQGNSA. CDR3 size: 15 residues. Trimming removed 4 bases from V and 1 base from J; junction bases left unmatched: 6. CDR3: CASSSTTGYNYGYTF. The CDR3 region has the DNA TGTGCCAGCAGCTCTACGACAGGGTATAACTATGGCTACACCTTC.

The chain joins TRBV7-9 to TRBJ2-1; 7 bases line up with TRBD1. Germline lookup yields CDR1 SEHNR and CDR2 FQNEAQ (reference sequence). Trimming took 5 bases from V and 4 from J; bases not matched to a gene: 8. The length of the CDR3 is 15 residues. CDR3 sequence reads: CASSQMGQSYNEQFF. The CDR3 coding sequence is TGTGCCAGCAGCCAAATGGGACAGAGTTACAATGAGCAGTTCTTC.

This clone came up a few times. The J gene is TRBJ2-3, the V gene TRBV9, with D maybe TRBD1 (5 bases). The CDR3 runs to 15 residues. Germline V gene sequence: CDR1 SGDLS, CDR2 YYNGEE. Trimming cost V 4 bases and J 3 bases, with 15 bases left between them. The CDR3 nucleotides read TGTGCCAGCAGCAGAAGCCAGGGTGAAACAGATACGCAGTATTTT. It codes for CASSRSQGETDTQYF.